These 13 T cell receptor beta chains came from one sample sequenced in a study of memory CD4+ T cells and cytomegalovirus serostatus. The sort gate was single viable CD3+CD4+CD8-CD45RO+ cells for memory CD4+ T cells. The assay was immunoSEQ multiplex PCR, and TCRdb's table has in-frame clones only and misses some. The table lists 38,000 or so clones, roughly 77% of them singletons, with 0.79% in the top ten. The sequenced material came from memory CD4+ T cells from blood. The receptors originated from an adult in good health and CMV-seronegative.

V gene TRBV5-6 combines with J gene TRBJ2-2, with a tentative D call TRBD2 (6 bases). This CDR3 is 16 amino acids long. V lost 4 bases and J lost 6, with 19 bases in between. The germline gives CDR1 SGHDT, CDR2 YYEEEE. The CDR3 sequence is CASSDPRGLAPGELFF. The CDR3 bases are TGTGCCAGCAGCGACCCCCGGGGGTTAGCGCCCGGGGAGCTGTTTTTT. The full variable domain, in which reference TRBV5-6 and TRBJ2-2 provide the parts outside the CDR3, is DAGVTQSPTHLIKTRGQQVTLRCSPKSGHDTVSWYQQALGQGPQFIFQYYEEEERQRGNFPDRFSGHQFPNYSSELNVNALLLGDSALYLCASSDPRGLAPGELFFGEGSRLTVL.

Written as DNA, the CDR3 is TGCGCCAGCAGTCATCGGGGGGGTGATGAGCAGTTCTTC. Translation gives CASSHRGGDEQFF. This chain links TRBV4-3 with TRBJ2-1, with 8 bases identical to TRBD2. The CDR3 totals 13 residues. Germline CDR1 reads LGHNA; CDR2 reads YSLEER. The V gene end was trimmed by 6 bases and the J gene end by 8 bases; junction bases not matched to a gene: 6.

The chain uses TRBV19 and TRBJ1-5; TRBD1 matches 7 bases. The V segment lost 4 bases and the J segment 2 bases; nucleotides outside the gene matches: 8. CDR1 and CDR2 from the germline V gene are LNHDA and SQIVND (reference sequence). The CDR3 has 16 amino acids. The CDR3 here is CASSTRQGSGNQPQHF. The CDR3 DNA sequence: TGTGCCAGTAGTACAAGACAGGGTTCGGGCAATCAGCCCCAGCATTTT.

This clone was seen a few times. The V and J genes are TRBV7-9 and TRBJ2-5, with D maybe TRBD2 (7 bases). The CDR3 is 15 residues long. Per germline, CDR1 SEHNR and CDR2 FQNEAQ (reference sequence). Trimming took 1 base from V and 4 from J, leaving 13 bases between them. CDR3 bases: TGTGCCAGCAGCTTAGTGGCCGGGGGGCTAGAGACCCAGTACTTC. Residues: CASSLVAGGLETQYF.

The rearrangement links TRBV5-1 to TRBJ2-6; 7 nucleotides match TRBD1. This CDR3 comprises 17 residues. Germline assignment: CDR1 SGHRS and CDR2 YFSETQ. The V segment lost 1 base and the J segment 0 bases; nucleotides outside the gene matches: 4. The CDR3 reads CASSLQQGTSGANVLTF. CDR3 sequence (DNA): TGCGCCAGCAGCTTGCAACAGGGGACCTCTGGGGCCAACGTCCTGACTTTC.

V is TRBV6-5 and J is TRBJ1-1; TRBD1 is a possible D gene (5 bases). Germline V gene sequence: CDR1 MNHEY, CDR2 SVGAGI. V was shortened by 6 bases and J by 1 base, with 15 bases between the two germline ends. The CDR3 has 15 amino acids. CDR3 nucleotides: TGTGCCAGCAGCCCGACCGGGACGGAGAACACTGAAGCTTTCTTT. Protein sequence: CASSPTGTENTEAFF.

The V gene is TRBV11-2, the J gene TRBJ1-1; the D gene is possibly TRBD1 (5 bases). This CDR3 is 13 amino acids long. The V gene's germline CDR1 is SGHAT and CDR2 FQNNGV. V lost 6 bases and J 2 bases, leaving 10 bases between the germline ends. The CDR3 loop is CASRGRVNTEAFF. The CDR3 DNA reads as TGTGCCAGCAGGGGCAGGGTAAACACTGAAGCTTTCTTT.

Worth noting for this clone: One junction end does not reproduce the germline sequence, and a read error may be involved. CDR3 nucleotides: TGTGCCAGCTCACTAGGGGGAAACATTGAAGCTTTCTTT. Protein sequence: CASSLGGNIEAFF. The rearrangement links TRBV18 to TRBJ1-1, with a weak D call TRBD1 (6 bases). The CDR3 extends over 13 amino acids. Germline V gene sequence: CDR1 KGHSH, CDR2 LQKENI. The variable domain in full, with the rest retrieved from reference TRBV18 and TRBJ1-1, is NAGVMQNPRHLVRRRGQEARLRCSPMKGHSHVYWYRQLPEEGLKFMVYLQKENIIDESGMPKERFSAEFPKEGPSILRIQQVVRGDSAAYFCASSLGGNIEAFFGQGTRLTVV.

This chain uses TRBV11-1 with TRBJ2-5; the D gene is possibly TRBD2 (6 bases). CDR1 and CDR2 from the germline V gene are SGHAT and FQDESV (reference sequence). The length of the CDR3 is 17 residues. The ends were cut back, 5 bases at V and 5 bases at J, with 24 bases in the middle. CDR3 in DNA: TGTGCCAGCAGCGGTAGACTATCCGGGACTGTGGAGGAGACCCAGTACTTC. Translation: CASSGRLSGTVEETQYF.

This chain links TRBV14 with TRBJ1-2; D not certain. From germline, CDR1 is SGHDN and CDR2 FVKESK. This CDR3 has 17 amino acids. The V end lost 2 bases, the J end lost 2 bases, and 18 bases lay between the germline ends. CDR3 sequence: CASSQRIVGRRNYGYTF. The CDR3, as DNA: TGTGCCAGCAGCCAAAGAATCGTAGGACGGAGAAACTATGGCTACACCTTC.

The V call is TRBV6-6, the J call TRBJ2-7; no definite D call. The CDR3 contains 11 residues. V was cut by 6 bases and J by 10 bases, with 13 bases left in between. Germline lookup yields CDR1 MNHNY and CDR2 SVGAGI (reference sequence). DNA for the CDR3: TGTGCCAGCAGAAACGGTGAAATTCAGTACTTC. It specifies CASRNGEIQYF.

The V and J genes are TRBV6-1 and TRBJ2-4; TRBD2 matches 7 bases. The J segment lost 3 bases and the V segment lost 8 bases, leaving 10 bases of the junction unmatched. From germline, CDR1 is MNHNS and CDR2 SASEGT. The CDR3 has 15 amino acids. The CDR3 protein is CASLPGGGFKNIQYF. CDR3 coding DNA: TGTGCCAGCCTCCCTGGCGGGGGTTTCAAAAACATTCAGTACTTC.

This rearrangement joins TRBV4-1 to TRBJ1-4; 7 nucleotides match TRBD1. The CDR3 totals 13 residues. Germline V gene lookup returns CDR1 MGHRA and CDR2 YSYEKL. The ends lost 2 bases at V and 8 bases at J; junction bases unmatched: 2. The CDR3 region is CASSQWTGEKLFF. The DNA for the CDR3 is TGCGCCAGCAGCCAATGGACAGGAGAAAAACTGTTTTTT.